The rows below give T cell receptor beta chains drawn from one sample of a study of beta chain features in type 1 diabetes. Sequenced by immunoSEQ multiplex PCR; TCRdb stores in-frame clones only, minus some. The top ten clones hold roughly 0.5% of a sample with approximately 100,000 clones, over 25% of them seen once. Material: central memory CD4+ T cells from blood. These receptors were obtained from a woman aged 18-29 years with type 1 diabetes. CDR3s include the opening cysteine and the closing phenylalanine or tryptophan. Each record gives: D gene, clone size, J gene, CDR3 length, V gene, CDR3 DNA, CDR3 protein. A D gene is named only where the DNA matches it firmly. Some rows mark clone size as missing; the rest say once, few, many or name a class of expanded clone.

TRBD1,NA,TRBJ2-1,17,TRBV4-1,TGCGCCAGCAGCCGCCAACAGGGACAGGGGGGATACAATGAGCAGTTCTTC,CASSRQQGQGGYNEQFF
TRBD1,NA,TRBJ1-1,14,TRBV7-9,TGTGCCAGCAGATACGGGACAGATAACACTGAAGCTTTCTTT,CASRYGTDNTEAFF
NA,NA,TRBJ1-1,13,TRBV6-5,TGTGCCAGCAGTGAGCTGTGGAACACTGAAGCTTTCTTT,CASSELWNTEAFF
NA,NA,TRBJ2-1,15,TRBV9,TGTGCCAGCAGCGTAGAAGTGGGAGTGCTAAATGAGCAGTTCTTC,CASSVEVGVLNEQFF
TRBD1,few,TRBJ1-4,17,TRBV7-2,TGTGCCAGCAGCTTAGTCGGGACAGGGAGTTATAATGAAAAACTGTTTTTT,CASSLVGTGSYNEKLFF
NA,NA,TRBJ2-5,14,TRBV6-5,TGTGCCAGCAGTTATCTGGTGAGCCAAGAGACCCAGTACTTC,CASSYLVSQETQYF
TRBD1,NA,TRBJ2-3,17,TRBV12-5,TGTGCTAGTGGTTCGTTGGGACAGCTTCTCCACACAGATACGCAGTATTTT,CASGSLGQLLHTDTQYF
NA,once,TRBJ2-3,15,TRBV7-6,TGTGCCAGCAGCTCTTACCTCGGTAGCACAGATACGCAGTATTTT,CASSSYLGSTDTQYF
NA,NA,TRBJ1-5,13,TRBV5-1,TGCGCCAGCAGCTTATTGCCGGGACAGCCCCAGCATTTT,CASSLLPGQPQHF
NA,NA,TRBJ2-5,14,TRBV7-9,TGTGCCAGCAGCTTCGGGACTGGCCAAGAGACCCAGTACTTC,CASSFGTGQETQYF
TRBD1,few,TRBJ1-5,15,TRBV4-3,TGCGCCAGCAGCCAAGAGGTAGGGGGCCATCAGCCCCAGCATTTT,CASSQEVGGHQPQHF
NA,few,TRBJ2-7,17,TRBV5-6,TGTGCCAGCAGCTTGGGGGCAAGACCTCGGGAAGGGTACGAGCAGTACTTC,CASSLGARPREGYEQYF
TRBD1,few,TRBJ1-1,11,TRBV29-1,TGCAGCAATTCCCAGGGACAGCAAGCTTTCTTT,CSNSQGQQAFF
NA,NA,TRBJ2-7,14,TRBV18,TGTGCCAGCTCACCAGACCAGGGGAAGGGCGAGCAGTACTTC,CASSPDQGKGEQYF
NA,NA,TRBJ2-2,14,TRBV9,TGTGCCAGCAGCGGTAACTCGCACACCGGGGAGCTGTTTTTT,CASSGNSHTGELFF
NA,NA,TRBJ2-5,14,TRBV13,TGTGCCAGCAGCCCCGGGACTGCCTTGGAGACCCAGTACTTC,CASSPGTALETQYF
TRBD2,once,TRBJ2-5,16,TRBV4-3,TGCGCCAGCAGCCAAGACCCCGGGACTATGCAAGAGACCCAGTACTTC,CASSQDPGTMQETQYF
NA,NA,TRBJ2-2,16,TRBV4-2,TGTGCCAGCAGTACGTTAACGGGAGCGAACACCGGGGAGCTGTTTTTT,CASSTLTGANTGELFF
TRBD1,few,TRBJ2-1,13,TRBV6-5,TGTGCCAGCAGTTTTAACAGGGGGACTGAGCAGTTCTTC,CASSFNRGTEQFF
TRBD2,few,TRBJ2-1,18,TRBV4-3,TGCGCCAGCAGCCAAGATCCTCCCGGGACTAGCGGAATCAATGAGCAGTTCTTC,CASSQDPPGTSGINEQFF
NA,NA,TRBJ1-1,15,TRBV19,TGTGCCAGTAGCTCCCTGGCGGGGTTGGGCACTGAAGCTTTCTTT,CASSSLAGLGTEAFF
NA,many,TRBJ2-1,14,TRBV7-3,TGTGCCAGCAGCCCCGGAGGGGGCGTGAATGAGCAGTTCTTC,CASSPGGGVNEQFF
NA,many,TRBJ2-1,15,TRBV5-6,TGTGCCAGCAGCTCTCAGTCGGGGATAAACAATGAGCAGTTCTTC,CASSSQSGINNEQFF
NA,NA,TRBJ1-1,11,TRBV19,TGTGCCAGTAGTAGGGGCAGTGAAGCTTTCTTT,CASSRGSEAFF
NA,NA,TRBJ2-1,11,TRBV12-5,TGTGCTAGTGGTCATGACTCTACCCAGTTCTTC,CASGHDSTQFF
NA,few,TRBJ1-1,13,TRBV14,TGTGCCAGCAGCCCCTTCCAGGGTCCGTCGGCTTTCTTT,CASSPFQGPSAFF
TRBD2,few,TRBJ2-1,14,TRBV19,TGTGCCAGTAGTATTAAAGCGGGAGGGGTTGAGCAGTTCTTC,CASSIKAGGVEQFF
NA,NA,TRBJ2-5,14,TRBV9,TGTGCCAGCAGCCCCCCAGGGGTCCAAGAGACCCAGTACTTC,CASSPPGVQETQYF
TRBD2,few,TRBJ2-5,14,TRBV7-8,TGTGCCAGCAGCTCCGGGCTAGCGGTACAGACCCAGTACTTC,CASSSGLAVQTQYF
NA,NA,TRBJ1-3,13,TRBV30,TGTGCCTGGAGTCGCGGGACTGGAAACACCATATATTTT,CAWSRGTGNTIYF
NA,NA,TRBJ2-3,13,TRBV30,TGTGCCTGGAGTGTCAGGGTCACAGATACGCAGTATTTT,CAWSVRVTDTQYF
TRBD1,few,TRBJ1-4,15,TRBV25-1,TGTGCCAGCAGTGATTGGGGACAGAGATATGAAAAACTGTTTTTT,CASSDWGQRYEKLFF
NA,NA,TRBJ1-5,15,TRBV5-4,TGTGCCAGCAGCTTGGGGCCTTATAGCAATCAGCCCCAGCATTTT,CASSLGPYSNQPQHF
TRBD2,few,TRBJ2-3,16,TRBV4-2,TGTGCCAGCAGCCAGACGACTAGCGGGAGATTAAGTGCGCAGTATTTT,CASSQTTSGRLSAQYF
NA,few,TRBJ2-7,12,TRBV7-2,TGTGCCAGCAGCCCTGAGCTCTACGAGCAGTACTTC,CASSPELYEQYF
TRBD1,NA,TRBJ2-1,15,TRBV2,TGTGCCAACGCGATCGGACAGGGGGCGCGGAATGAGCAGTTCTTC,CANAIGQGARNEQFF
TRBD1,NA,TRBJ1-5,13,TRBV6-5,TGTGCCAGCGCCCGGACAGGGAATCAGCCCCAGCATTTT,CASARTGNQPQHF
NA,NA,TRBJ2-1,15,TRBV2,TGTGCCGGCAGTGACAGGCCGAGCTCCTACAATGAGCAGTTCTTC,CAGSDRPSSYNEQFF
TRBD1,NA,TRBJ2-7,15,TRBV28,TGTGCCAGCAGCACGGGACAGGGGAACGCCTACGAGCAGTACTTC,CASSTGQGNAYEQYF
TRBD1,few,TRBJ1-1,14,TRBV29-1,TGCAGCGTTGTGGGGACAGGACTGAACACTGAAGCTTTCTTT,CSVVGTGLNTEAFF
TRBD1,NA,TRBJ1-2,14,TRBV7-6,TGTGCCAGCAGCTTAGGGGACAGGGGGTATGGCTACACCTTC,CASSLGDRGYGYTF
TRBD2,NA,TRBJ2-1,17,TRBV11-3,TGTGCCAGCAGTCCTAGAAACATAGCGGGAGGGAAGGATGAGCAGTTCTTC,CASSPRNIAGGKDEQFF
TRBD1,NA,TRBJ1-4,16,TRBV9,TGTGCCAGCAGCAGATGGGACAGCTCACCCAATGAAAAACTGTTTTTT,CASSRWDSSPNEKLFF
NA,NA,TRBJ2-3,15,TRBV7-9,TGTGCCAGCAGCTCCGACAGGCTTAGCACAGATACGCAGTATTTT,CASSSDRLSTDTQYF
TRBD2,NA,TRBJ2-1,14,TRBV6-5,TGTGCCAGCAGTCGGACTAGCGGGAGACTTGAGCAGTTCTTC,CASSRTSGRLEQFF